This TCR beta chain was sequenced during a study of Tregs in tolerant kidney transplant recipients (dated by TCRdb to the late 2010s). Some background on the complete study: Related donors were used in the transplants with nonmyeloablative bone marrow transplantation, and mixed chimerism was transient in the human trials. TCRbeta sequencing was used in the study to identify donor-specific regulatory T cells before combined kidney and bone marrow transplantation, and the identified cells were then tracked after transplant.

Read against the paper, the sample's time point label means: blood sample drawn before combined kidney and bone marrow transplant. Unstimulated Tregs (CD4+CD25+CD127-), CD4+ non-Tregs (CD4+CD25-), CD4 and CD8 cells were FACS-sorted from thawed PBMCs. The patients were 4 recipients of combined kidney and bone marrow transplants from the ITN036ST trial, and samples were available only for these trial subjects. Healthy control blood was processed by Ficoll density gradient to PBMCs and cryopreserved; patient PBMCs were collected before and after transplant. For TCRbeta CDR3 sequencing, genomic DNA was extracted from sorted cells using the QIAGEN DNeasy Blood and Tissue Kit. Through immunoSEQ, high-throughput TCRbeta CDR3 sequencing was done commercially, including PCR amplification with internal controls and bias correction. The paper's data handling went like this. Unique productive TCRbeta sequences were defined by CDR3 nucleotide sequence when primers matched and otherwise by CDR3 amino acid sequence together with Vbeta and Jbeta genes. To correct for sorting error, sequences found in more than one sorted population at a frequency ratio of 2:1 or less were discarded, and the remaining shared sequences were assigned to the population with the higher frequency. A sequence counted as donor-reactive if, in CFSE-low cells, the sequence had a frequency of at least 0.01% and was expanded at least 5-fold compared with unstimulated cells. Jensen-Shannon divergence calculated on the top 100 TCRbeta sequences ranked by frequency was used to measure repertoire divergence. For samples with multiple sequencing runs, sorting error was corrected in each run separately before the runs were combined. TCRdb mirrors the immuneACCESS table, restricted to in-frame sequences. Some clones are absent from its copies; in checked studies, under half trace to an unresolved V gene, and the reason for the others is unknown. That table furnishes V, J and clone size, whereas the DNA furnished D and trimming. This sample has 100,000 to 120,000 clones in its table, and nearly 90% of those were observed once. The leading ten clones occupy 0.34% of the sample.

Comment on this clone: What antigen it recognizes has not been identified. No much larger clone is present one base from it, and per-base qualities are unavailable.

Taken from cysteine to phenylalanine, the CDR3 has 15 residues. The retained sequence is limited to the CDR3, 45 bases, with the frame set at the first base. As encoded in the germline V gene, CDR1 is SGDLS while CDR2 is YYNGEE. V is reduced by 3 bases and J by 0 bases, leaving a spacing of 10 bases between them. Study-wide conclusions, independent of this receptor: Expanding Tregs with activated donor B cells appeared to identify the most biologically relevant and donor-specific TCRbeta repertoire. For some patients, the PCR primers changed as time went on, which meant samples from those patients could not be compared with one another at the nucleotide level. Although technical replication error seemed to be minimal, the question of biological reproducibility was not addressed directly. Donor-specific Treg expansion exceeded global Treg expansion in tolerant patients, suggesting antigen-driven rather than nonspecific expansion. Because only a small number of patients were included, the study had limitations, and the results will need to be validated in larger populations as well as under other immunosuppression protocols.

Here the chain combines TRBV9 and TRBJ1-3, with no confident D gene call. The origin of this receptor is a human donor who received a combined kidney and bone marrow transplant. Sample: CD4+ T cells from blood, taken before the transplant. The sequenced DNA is TGTGCCAGCAGCGGCGCCGGGATCTCTGGAAACACCATATATTTT. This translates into CASSGAGISGNTIYF.